The 17 T cell receptor beta chains reported below all come from one sample, sequenced in a study of T cells in Graves' hyperthyroidism and ophthalmopathy. The CDR3 regions of TCR beta were amplified from RNA transcripts. TCR CDR3 underwent first-round RT-PCR with the HTBI primer set. One entry per CDR3 protein results from TCRdb running MiXCR on the multiplex PCR reads. The profile covers around 720,000 distinct CDR3 sequences, with 30% to 40% appearing a single time and less than 35% taken by the ten largest. The sample comprised blood. The receptors originated from a middle-aged woman with Graves' hyperthyroidism.

This clonotype was observed many times. The chain has TRBV7-9 and TRBJ2-7; TRBD2 agrees at 7 bases. With V trimmed by 4 bases and J by 5 bases, 11 bases remained unmatched. Germline assignment: CDR1 SEHNR and CDR2 FQNEAQ (reference sequence). The length of the CDR3 is 15 residues. The CDR3, as DNA: TGTGCCAGCAGCTCAGGGAGGGTATTTGGAGACGAGCAGTACTTC. Translated, it gives CASSSGRVFGDEQYF.

At least ten counts were recorded for this clonotype. The chain has TRBV2 and TRBJ2-7, with no clear D. Germline assignment: CDR1 SNHLY and CDR2 FYNNEI. The CDR3 runs 13 residues. The V gene lost 5 bases and the J gene lost 6 bases, with 14 bases spanning the gap. The CDR3 is CASSLVSAVEQYF. The CDR3 nucleotides read TGTGCCAGCAGTCTTGTTTCGGCTGTCGAGCAGTACTTC.

This clonotype was counted only a few times. One end of the junction fails to match germline, which may point to a read error. The CDR3 sequence: CASSQQTVWLNTEAFF. CDR3 in DNA: TGCGCCAGCAGCCAACAAACAGTTTGGTTGAACACTGAAGCTTTCTTT. V usage is TRBV7-2 and J usage is TRBJ1-1; D unresolved. This CDR3 has 16 residues. Germline lookup yields CDR1 SGHTA and CDR2 FQGNSA. Full variable domain (rest looked up from reference TRBV7-2 and TRBJ1-1): GAGVSQSPSNKVTEKGKDVELRCDPISGHTALYWYRQSLGQGLEFLIYFQGNSAPDKSGLPSDRFSAERTGGSVSTLTIQRTQQEDSAVYLCASSQQTVWLNTEAFFGQGTRLTVV.

In its sample, this clonotype was seen a few times. The chain is built from TRBV12-3 or TRBV12-4 and TRBJ1-2, with 12 bases fitting TRBD1. The CDR3 extends over 13 amino acids. J was trimmed by 6 bases and V by 10 bases; bases with no gene match: 6. DNA of the CDR3: TGTGCCACCCAGGGACAGGGGGCCGATGGCTACACCTTC. Protein product: CATQGQGADGYTF.

The chain has TRBV7-9 and TRBJ2-5, with D unresolved. V gave up 6 bases and J gave up 1 base, with 15 bases separating them. The CDR3 is 15 residues long. The germline V gene has CDR1 SEHNR and CDR2 FQNEAQ (reference sequence). CDR3 in amino acids: CASRSDGLRQETQYF. The CDR3, as DNA: TGTGCCAGCAGATCTGACGGCCTCCGCCAAGAGACCCAGTACTTC.

This clonotype was seen many times. V is TRBV19 and J is TRBJ1-2, with D possibly TRBD1 on 6 matching bases. Germline V lookup: CDR1 LNHDA, CDR2 SQIVND (reference sequence). The CDR3 covers 17 residues. The V and J ends lost 8 bases and 0 bases respectively, with 22 bases between them. This chain's CDR3 is CASSFVRGAATNYGYTF. DNA for the CDR3: TGTGCCAGTTCATTCGTACGGGGGGCAGCCACTAACTATGGCTACACCTTC.

This chain uses TRBV10-2 with TRBJ2-5; 8 bases agree with TRBD2. Trimming at V came to 10 bases and at J to 3 bases, leaving 7 bases not matched to a gene. Germline V gene sequence: CDR1 WSHSY, CDR2 SAAADI. The CDR3 loop spans 13 amino acids. CDR3 DNA: TGCGCCACCACCTTAGCGGGGAAAGAGACCCAGTACTTC. Translation gives CATTLAGKETQYF.

The chain has TRBV29-1 and TRBJ1-4; D gene unclear. Germline V lookup: CDR1 SQVTM, CDR2 ANQGSEA. The CDR3 extends over 11 amino acids. Trimming left V 7 bases short and J 8 bases short, with 11 bases between. CDR3 amino acids: CSGNEGEKLFF. Here the CDR3 DNA reads TGCAGCGGGAACGAAGGGGAAAAACTGTTTTTT.

As to this clonotype: One end of the junction does not line up with germline, which may come from a read error. The chain combines TRBV7-7 with TRBJ2-2; D call uncertain. This CDR3 contains 16 residues. Germline V gene sequence: CDR1 SSHAT, CDR2 FNYEAQ (reference sequence). CDR3 amino acids: CASSFSEDPNTGELFF. DNA of the CDR3: TGTGCTAGCAGCTTCTCAGAGGACCCGAACACCGGGGAGCTGTTTTTT. The whole variable domain, filled in from reference TRBV7-7 and TRBJ2-2, reads GAGVSQSPRYKVTKRGQDVTLRCDPISSHATLYWYQQALGQGPEFLTYFNYEAQPDKSGLPSDRFSAERPEGSISTLTIQRTEQRDSAMYRCASSFSEDPNTGELFFGEGSRLTVL.

J is TRBJ2-7 and V is TRBV20-1, with 7 bases aligning to TRBD2. The V segment lost 1 base and the J segment 0 bases; nucleotides outside the gene matches: 12. The CDR3 totals 17 residues. Germline V lookup: CDR1 DFQATT, CDR2 SNEGSKA (reference sequence). The CDR3 coding sequence is TGCAGTGCTAGAGGTGAGACCCTAGCGGAGGCCTCCTACGAGCAGTACTTC. Amino acids: CSARGETLAEASYEQYF.

This clonotype was observed once. The CDR3 does not close with the conserved phenylalanine or tryptophan, likely indicating a read error. The chain links TRBV5-4 to TRBJ1-2, with a weak D call TRBD1 (5 bases). The germline gives CDR1 SGHNT, CDR2 YYREEE (reference sequence). CDR3 length equals 15 residues. Trimming stripped 3 bases from V and 4 bases from J, with 16 bases between. CDR3 sequence: CASSYSGTTVYGYTL. Here the CDR3 DNA reads TGTGCCAGCAGCTACTCCGGGACGACGGTCTATGGCTACACCCTC.

Comment on this clonotype: A read error may account for a junction end that differs from germline. The chain employs TRBV5-1 and TRBJ2-7; D assignment may be TRBD1 or TRBD2 (5 bases each). Germline CDR1 is SGHRS and CDR2 is YFSETQ. The CDR3 is made up of 11 amino acids. The chain's CDR3 is CASSQGPEQYF. For the CDR3, the DNA is TGTGCAAGCTCTCAGGGACCCGAGCAGTACTTC.

This clonotype was counted at least ten times. The V and J genes are TRBV7-9 and TRBJ2-5; TRBD1 aligns across 9 bases. Germline CDR1 reads SEHNR; CDR2 reads FQNEAQ (reference sequence). CDR3 length: 12 residues. V shed 10 bases and J 5 bases; nucleotides not matched to a gene: 5. As DNA, the CDR3 is TGTGCCACCTCGGACAGGGGCGAGACCCAGTACTTC. It translates to CATSDRGETQYF.

This clonotype was counted a few times. The chain links TRBV28 to TRBJ2-7; no reliable D call. From germline, CDR1 is MDHEN and CDR2 SYDVKM. Between the trimmed V and J ends, which lost 7 bases and 0 bases, there was a span of 13 bases. The CDR3 spans 14 residues. CDR3 residues: CASTSLPGSYEQYF. The CDR3 DNA sequence: TGTGCCAGCACTTCCCTCCCAGGCTCCTACGAGCAGTACTTC.

In this sample, this clonotype turned up once. The rearrangement links TRBV10-1 to TRBJ2-6, with D possibly being TRBD1 (6 bases). This CDR3 comprises 19 residues. From germline, CDR1 is WNHNN and CDR2 SYGVQD (reference sequence). Trimming removed 4 bases from V and 2 bases from J, with 21 bases in between. CDR3 in DNA: TGCGCCAGCAGTGTCGGACAGAAGGTGGCACACACTGGGGCCAACGTCCTGACTTTC. Amino acid sequence: CASSVGQKVAHTGANVLTF.

To note about this clonotype: A much larger clonotype is one base distant, so this may be a read error. This chain joins TRBV5-4 and TRBJ2-5, with unresolved D. The CDR3 runs to 14 residues. Germline CDR1 and CDR2: SGHNT and YYREEE (reference sequence). V shed 2 bases and J shed 1 base, with 9 bases lying between them. DNA for the CDR3: TGTGCCAGCAGCTTCACCTCTAGCCAAGAGACCCAGTACTTC. Translation: CASSFTSSQETQYF.

The chain is built from TRBV6-5 and TRBJ2-3; D is possibly TRBD1 (6 bases). V lost 6 bases, J lost 2 bases, and 9 bases lay in between. The CDR3 has 13 residues. From germline, CDR1 is MNHEY and CDR2 SVGAGI. The CDR3 nucleotides read TGTGCCAGCAGCGGACAGAACACAGATACGCAGTATTTT. It translates to CASSGQNTDTQYF.